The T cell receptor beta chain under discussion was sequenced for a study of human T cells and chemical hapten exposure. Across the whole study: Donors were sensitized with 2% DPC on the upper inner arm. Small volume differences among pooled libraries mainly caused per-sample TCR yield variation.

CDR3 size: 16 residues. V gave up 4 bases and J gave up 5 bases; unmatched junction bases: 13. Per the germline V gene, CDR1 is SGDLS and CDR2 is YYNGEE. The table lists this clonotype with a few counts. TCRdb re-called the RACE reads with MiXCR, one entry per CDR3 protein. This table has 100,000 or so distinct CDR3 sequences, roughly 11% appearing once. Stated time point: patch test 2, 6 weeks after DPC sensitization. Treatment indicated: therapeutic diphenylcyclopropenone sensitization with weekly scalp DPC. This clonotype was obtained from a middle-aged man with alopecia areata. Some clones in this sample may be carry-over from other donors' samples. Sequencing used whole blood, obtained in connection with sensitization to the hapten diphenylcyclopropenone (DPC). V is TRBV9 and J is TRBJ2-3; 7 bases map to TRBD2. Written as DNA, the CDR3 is TGTGCCAGCAGCTCTGGGGTAGCGGGCCTTCTAGATACGCAGTATTTT. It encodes CASSSGVAGLLDTQYF.